This T cell receptor beta chain came from a study of shared clonotypes between healthy human individuals (dated by TCRdb to about 2020). As for the study more broadly: A few men and a couple of women, aged 18 to 49 years, made up the cohort. Leukapheresis yielded between about 0.8 and 8.9 billion PBMCs per donor. To increase sequencing depth and limit assay-specific biases, different laboratories used diverse techniques to prepare libraries and sequence TCR repertoires. Blood TCR repertoires of five healthy adults were deeply sequenced to estimate repertoire size and the extent of clonotype sharing between individuals. Per donor, three plates each were used for CD4 naive and CD4 memory, two for CD8 naive, and one for CD8 memory. Points the paper makes about the study in general: Naive subsets generally had larger estimated clonotype richness than memory subsets did. Sharing across several donors was observed for around 5% of naive CD4, 3% to 4% of naive CD8, 2% to 2.5% of memory CD4, and around 0.44% of memory CD8 clonotypes. Based on pairwise subsampling, the degree of clonotype sharing among donors was expected to be affected by sequencing depth. Higher generation probabilities were observed for clonotypes shared by all four sorted-subset donors than for non-shared clonotypes. Rarefaction of sorted-subset datasets indicated incomplete sequencing despite the large sequencing depth. Sampling was restricted to blood, and TCR repertoires in tissue are likely to differ from TCR repertoires in blood. The small number of donors limited the genetic and exposure-history diversity represented.

Including cysteine and phenylalanine, the CDR3 has 12 amino acids. Just CDR3 DNA is preserved here, 36 bases in frame from base 1. V sheds 8 bases and J sheds 0 bases, leaving 8 bases between their ends. CDR1 WSHSY and CDR2 SAAADI are derived from the germline V gene. About this clone itself: Its antigen is currently not known. Per-nucleotide qualities are absent, and no much larger clonotype sits a single base away. The sample contains more than one DNA sequence encoding this CDR3.

TCR CDR3 regions were amplified from genomic DNA by multiplex PCR using the deep immunoSEQ assay. Genomic DNA extracted from each cell subset was distributed evenly over all wells of several immunoSEQ 96-well plates, and each plate served as one replicate. For sorted subsets, 150 to 250 ng genomic DNA, equal to tens of thousands of T cell genomes, was loaded into each replicate PCR. Purified libraries were quantified with a Qubit 3.0 fluorometer, sized on a Bioanalyzer 2100, and re-quantified with the KAPA Library Quantification kit. Every immunoSEQ 96-well plate was sequenced on a separate single-read 150-cycle Illumina NextSeq 550 flow cell. For the original study's pipeline: The immunoSEQ output contained only junctional sequences without quality scores, so filtering could not match that applied to full-length reads. Sequences were annotated with PyIR, a Python wrapper for IgBLAST v1.9, using IMGT germline references to assign V/J genes and CDR3. Reads were filtered out if the reads had weak V/J assignments (E-value above 1e-6), no CDR3, stop codons, out-of-frame junctions, or ambiguous translated residues. A V3J clonotype was defined by an identical inferred V gene, J gene, and CDR3 amino acid sequence. Percentage overlap between repertoires was calculated by dividing the number of shared unique clonotypes by the size of the smaller repertoire. Three approaches were used to assess repertoire richness: RTK rarefaction, the Chao1 estimator, and Recon v2.1 estimates of unobserved clonotypes. OLGA was used to compute generation probabilities for all TCRbeta clonotypes that the gDNA method yielded from a handful of donors. The table was pulled from immuneACCESS by TCRdb, which kept in-frame rearrangements only. Such tables lose some clones; where checked, under half of the loss comes from unresolved V genes, and the rest has no known cause. Clone size and the V and J calls come from that table; the DNA yielded D and trimming. Within this sample are millions of clones, with roughly 96% of them counted one time only. The ten top clones hold 0.1% to 0.15% of the sample.

The donors were healthy, HIV-negative adults with no recently reported acute infections or vaccinations. Every donor was a Caucasian adult residing in Nashville, Tennessee, USA. CD4+ T cells were enriched through magnetic negative selection, after which naive cells were positively selected on CD45RA and the remaining negative fraction served as the memory subset. Blood was collected by leukapheresis, and PBMCs were isolated by Ficoll-Histopaque density gradient centrifugation and then cryopreserved in liquid nitrogen vapor phase. Purity and quantity of every magnetically sorted T cell population were checked by analytical flow cytometry. Each sorted fraction had its genomic DNA isolated and then quantified by UV absorbance on a Nanodrop 2000c.

This clonotype was obtained from a man aged 18 to 29 in good health. The sequenced sample was naive CD4+ T cells sorted from blood. Read against the paper, the sample's cell subset or site label means: CD45RA+ positively selected. The rearrangement combines TRBV10-2 with TRBJ2-7; a weak D assignment points to TRBD1 (6 bases agree). The DNA sequence reads TGCGCCAGCGGGGGCAACTCCTACGAGCAGTACTTC. This translates into CASGGNSYEQYF.